This T cell receptor beta chain was retrieved from a study of liver allograft versus peripheral blood T cells. Across the study: Recipients' peripheral blood supplied the T cell receptor repertoires against which those in transplanted livers were compared. Whole-study findings and limits: Reported data describe T cell receptor repertoires within liver allografts as differing from those in peripheral blood.

This clonotype was seen repeatedly, ten times or more. The antigen is not known. TCRdb reprocessed the reads with MiXCR, giving one entry per CDR3 protein. The sample shows about 16,000 distinct CDR3 sequences, more than 20% of them seen only once. The receptor was isolated from a human patient who had a liver transplant. Some T cells may originate from the graft donor.

The CDR3 DNA follows: TGTGCCAGCAGTGAAGATGTGCGAGCGTCCCAGTACTTC. The encoded protein is CASSEDVRASQYF. The chain uses TRBV6-1 and TRBJ2-5; D uncertain. The CDR3 extends over 13 amino acids. V dropped 1 base and J dropped 9 bases, with 12 bases sitting between them. The germline V gene encodes CDR1 MNHNS and CDR2 SASEGT.